The clone carrying this T cell receptor beta chain was found a few times. Its matching antigen is unknown. The CDR3 has 15 residues. V was clipped by 3 bases and J by 5 bases; unmatched bases: 5. The data stem from a study of response to subunit inactivated influenza vaccine. TCRdb re-called the RT-PCR reads through MiXCR, storing one row per CDR3 protein. The sample holds about 500,000 distinct CDR3 sequences; around 7.9% are singletons and the top ten take 13%. Study-level points and caveats: It was suggested by the authors that few new T cells are recruited by each seasonal influenza vaccination.

The source was PBMCs from blood, collected around 25 months after vaccination. This clonotype originated in a man aged 45 to 75 who received an inactivated influenza vaccine. This sequence joins TRBV12-3 or TRBV12-4 and TRBJ2-4; 9 nucleotides agree with TRBD1. CDR3 amino acids: CASSFTGGTQNIQYF. For the CDR3, the DNA is TGTGCCAGCAGTTTTACAGGGGGCACCCAAAACATTCAGTACTTC.